The next 27 T cell receptor beta chains were all read from a single sample in a study of blood T cells in healthy people across ages (dated by TCRdb to 2015 to 2017). The protocol used for the library was 5' RACE. The sample was run on an Illumina HiSeq 2500. A second roughly 6 to 11 cycle PCR used a sample-barcoded 5' primer and a J-beta primer mix. TCRdb trimmed the raw reads at Q25, called clones with MiXCR and kept productive beta chains. Each CDR3 protein appears once, grouped with its most common genes and DNA. Here the sample has about a million distinct CDR3 sequences; 35% to 45% occur a single time. The top ten clones comprise approximately 14% of the sample. The sequenced material came from blood. The receptors come from a man between 18 and 35 years old in good health.

J is TRBJ2-1 and V is TRBV7-2; 9 nucleotides line up with TRBD2. V dropped 2 bases and J dropped 10; count of bases not matched to a gene: 15. Germline V gene sequence: CDR1 SGHTA, CDR2 FQGNSA. The CDR3 length is 17 residues. CDR3 sequence reads: CASSLTLLAGFLREQFF. The CDR3 DNA sequence: TGTGCCAGCAGCTTAACCCTCCTAGCGGGGTTTCTTCGGGAGCAGTTCTTC.

This clonotype was observed a handful of times. In DNA, the CDR3 is TGTGCCAGCAGCCCCAAGGGGGGCACAGATACGCAGTATTTT. Encoded protein: CASSPKGGTDTQYF. The chain combines TRBV9 with TRBJ2-3, with D possibly TRBD1 on 6 matching bases. CDR3 length: 14 residues. Germline lookup yields CDR1 SGDLS and CDR2 YYNGEE. With 4 bases removed from V and 1 base from J, the gap between germline ends came to 10 bases.

Regarding this clonotype: A much larger clone sits a single nucleotide away, making a read error possible. The gene calls are TRBV12-3 or TRBV12-4 and TRBJ2-3; D tentatively reads TRBD1 or TRBD2 (5 bases each). The CDR3 sequence is 14 residues long. CDR3: CASSLSPGADMQYF. CDR3 coding DNA: TGTGCCAGCAGTTTGTCCCCCGGGGCAGATATGCAGTATTTT.

V and J are TRBV6-6 and TRBJ1-6; D may be TRBD1 (6 bases). V gave up 2 bases and J gave up 11 bases, with 13 bases separating them. The CDR3 spans 14 residues. Germline V gene sequence: CDR1 MNHNY, CDR2 SVGAGI (reference sequence). The CDR3 reads CASSYGDRITPLHF. The CDR3 bases are TGTGCCAGCAGTTACGGAGACAGGATTACACCCCTCCACTTT.

The chain has TRBV5-1 and TRBJ2-2; TRBD1 aligns across 8 bases. From germline, CDR1 is SGHRS and CDR2 YFSETQ. The CDR3 covers 15 residues. V lost 4 bases to trimming and J lost 3 bases; unmatched junction nucleotides: 5. CDR3 protein: CASSAGGADTGELFF. CDR3 sequence (DNA): TGCGCCAGCAGCGCAGGGGGCGCCGACACCGGGGAGCTGTTTTTT.

This chain joins TRBV7-8 and TRBJ2-1; 12 nucleotides line up with TRBD2. Looked up from germline, CDR1 is SGHVS and CDR2 is FQNEAQ. There are 15 residues in the CDR3. J gave up 9 bases and V 5 bases, and 8 bases lay outside the gene matches. The DNA for the CDR3 is TGTGCCAGCAGCCTGCCTAGCGGGGGGGCCTTTGAGCAGTTCTTC. Encoded protein: CASSLPSGGAFEQFF.

In its sample, this clonotype was seen many times. The chain is built from TRBV14 and TRBJ2-3; D unresolved. CDR1 and CDR2 from the germline V gene are SGHDN and FVKESK. This CDR3 comprises 15 residues. V was clipped by 1 base and J by 4 bases, with 12 bases between them. CDR3 protein: CASSQVSGDPDTQYF. CDR3 DNA: TGTGCCAGCAGCCAAGTTAGTGGCGATCCAGATACGCAGTATTTT.

This clonotype appeared a few times. The V and J genes are TRBV12-3 or TRBV12-4 and TRBJ1-5; TRBD1 might be the D (6 bases). This CDR3 has 13 residues. The V gene lost 6 bases and the J gene lost 4 bases, with 10 bases spanning the gap. The CDR3 loop reads CASRDTGNQPQHF. In nucleotides, the CDR3 is TGTGCCAGCAGGGACACAGGGAATCAGCCCCAGCATTTT.

This clonotype appeared a few times. V gene TRBV5-1 combines with J gene TRBJ1-1; D not certain. This CDR3 is built from 15 residues. Germline-derived CDR1 and CDR2 are SGHRS and YFSETQ. Trimming pared 0 bases from V and 0 bases from J, leaving 9 bases between. In DNA, the CDR3 is TGCGCCAGCAGCTTGGTCGGTCGGGTGAACACTGAAGCTTTCTTT. It is translated as CASSLVGRVNTEAFF.

This clonotype came up a few times. The V call is TRBV9, the J call TRBJ2-7, with D unresolved. The CDR3 is 13 residues long. Deletions cut 3 bases from V and 2 bases from J, with 9 bases between. Germline V gives CDR1 SGDLS, CDR2 YYNGEE. CDR3 bases: TGTGCCAGCAGCGAGGGCTCTGCCTACGAGCAGTACTTC. Translating gives CASSEGSAYEQYF.

As regards this clonotype: The conserved final phenylalanine or tryptophan is absent from the CDR3, which likely points to a read error. The V and J genes are TRBV6-2 or TRBV6-3 and TRBJ2-3, with D tentatively TRBD2 (5 bases). CDR1 is MNHEY, CDR2 SVGEGT, per germline. The CDR3 has 14 amino acids. Trimming stripped 2 bases from V and 9 bases from J, with 15 bases between. CDR3 sequence: CASSYHKAVETQYV. CDR3 sequence (DNA): TGTGCCAGCAGTTACCACAAAGCGGTGGAAACGCAGTATGTT.

The chain has TRBV13 and TRBJ2-7, with TRBD1 matching 8 bases. Germline V lookup: CDR1 PRHDT, CDR2 FYEKMQ (reference sequence). The CDR3 is 16 amino acids. Germline trimming cut 5 bases from V and 3 bases from J; bases unmatched to any gene: 12. The CDR3 nucleotides are TGTGCCAGCAGCGGCCACCGGGACAGGTCCATCTACGAGCAGTACTTC. Its translation: CASSGHRDRSIYEQYF.

This clonotype occurred a few times. The V call is TRBV4-3, the J call TRBJ2-5; TRBD1 might be the D (5 bases). The V gene's germline CDR1 is LGHNA and CDR2 YSLEER. This CDR3 contains 15 residues. With 1 base removed from V and 2 bases from J, the gap between germline ends came to 11 bases. The CDR3 DNA reads TGCGCCAGCAGCCAAGGGGGCGTAGGTCAAGAGACCCAGTACTTC. It translates to CASSQGGVGQETQYF.

V is TRBV30 and J is TRBJ2-3, with D unclear. The CDR3 runs to 13 residues. In germline, CDR1 is GTSNPN, CDR2 SVGIG (reference sequence). The ends were cut back, 6 bases at V and 3 bases at J, with 13 bases in the middle. CDR3 DNA sequence: TGTGCCTGCGAGACGGAGCAAACAGATACGCAGTATTTT. Amino acid sequence: CACETEQTDTQYF.

The V call is TRBV9, the J call TRBJ2-3; 12 bases agree with TRBD1. The CDR3 length is 16 residues. CDR1 and CDR2 from the germline V gene are SGDLS and YYNGEE. V shed 4 bases, J shed 5 bases, and the junction held 8 bases outside the gene matches. CDR3 loop: CASSYRDRGRQDTQYF. For the CDR3, the DNA is TGTGCCAGCAGCTACCGGGACAGGGGGCGGCAAGATACGCAGTATTTT.

This clonotype has a count of ten or more. This chain connects TRBV20-1 to TRBJ2-7; TRBD1 is a possible D gene (6 bases). Trimming removed 4 bases at V and 3 bases at J, with 13 bases between. CDR1 is DFQATT, CDR2 SNEGSKA, per germline (reference sequence). This CDR3 has 13 residues. CDR3 sequence: CSAIRTEGYEQYF. CDR3 coding DNA: TGCAGTGCTATCCGGACAGAAGGCTACGAGCAGTACTTC.

This chain links TRBV20-1 with TRBJ1-5; D is possibly TRBD1 (5 bases). From germline, CDR1 is DFQATT and CDR2 SNEGSKA (reference sequence). The CDR3 has 16 amino acids. The V end was cut by 2 bases, the J end by 0 bases, with 14 bases between. The DNA for the CDR3 is TGCAGTGCTAGACCCCAGGGAGAAAGTAGCAATCAGCCCCAGCATTTT. It translates to CSARPQGESSNQPQHF.

There are a few counts of this clonotype. This sequence joins TRBV19 and TRBJ2-2; 7 bases are shared with TRBD1. This CDR3 is 14 amino acids long. Trimming at V came to 4 bases and at J to 5 bases, leaving 4 bases not matched to a gene. Germline V gene sequence: CDR1 LNHDA, CDR2 SQIVND (reference sequence). As DNA, the CDR3 is TGTGCCAGTAGTAAAGACAGGGTTACCGGGGAGCTGTTTTTT. Encoded protein: CASSKDRVTGELFF.

This clonotype was observed at least ten times. The rearrangement joins TRBV4-3 to TRBJ1-1, with a weak D call TRBD1 (5 bases). CDR1 LGHNA and CDR2 YSLEER come from the germline V gene. Trimming removed 7 bases from V and 3 bases from J, with 12 bases in between. The CDR3 length is 13 residues. The CDR3 loop is CASNRQGDTEAFF. The CDR3 coding sequence is TGCGCCAGCAATCGGCAGGGTGACACTGAAGCTTTCTTT.

This clonotype occurred many times. The genes are TRBV7-2 and TRBJ2-3, with 7 bases aligning to TRBD1. Germline V gene data show CDR1 as SGHTA and CDR2 as FQGNSA. The CDR3 contains 17 residues. Trimming removed 0 bases from V and 0 bases from J; junction bases left unmatched: 6. In DNA form, the CDR3 reads TGTGCCAGCAGCTTAGCGGCAGGGGGATTTAGCACAGATACGCAGTATTTT. Its protein product is CASSLAAGGFSTDTQYF.

The rearrangement links TRBV12-3 or TRBV12-4 to TRBJ1-2; 7 bases match TRBD1. The CDR3 covers 14 residues. Unmatched junction bases numbered 7, after V lost 7 bases and J lost 2 bases. The CDR3 here is CASTPSGQNYGYTF. The DNA for the CDR3 is TGTGCCAGCACCCCCTCGGGACAGAACTATGGCTACACCTTC.

There are a few counts of this clonotype. The chain couples TRBV12-3 or TRBV12-4 to TRBJ1-6; D gene uncertain. The CDR3 is 16 residues long. V was trimmed by 3 bases and J by 1 base, leaving 10 bases between them. CDR3 protein: CASSLLLSSYNSPLHF. The CDR3, as DNA: TGTGCCAGCAGTTTGCTTTTGAGTTCCTATAATTCACCCCTCCACTTT.

The DNA of the CDR3 is TGTGCCAGCAGTGCCCGACAGGCCATGAACACTGAAGCTTTCTTT. It specifies CASSARQAMNTEAFF. V and J are TRBV12-3 or TRBV12-4 and TRBJ1-1; a possible D gene is TRBD1 (6 bases). The CDR3 runs to 15 residues. Trimming shortened V by 5 bases and J by 0 bases, and 13 bases separated the two germline ends.

About this clonotype itself: A read error may account for a junction end that differs from germline. The gene calls are TRBV5-1 and TRBJ2-5; D is unclear. CDR3 length: 14 amino acids. Germline CDR1 reads SGHRS; CDR2 reads YFSETQ. Here the CDR3 DNA reads TGCACCAGCAGCTTGGCCAAGGGTCCGGGGACCCAGTACTTC. It is translated as CTSSLAKGPGTQYF.

V gene TRBV20-1 combines with J gene TRBJ1-2; 7 bases are a match to TRBD1. Germline trimming cut 2 bases from V and 3 bases from J; bases unmatched to any gene: 15. This CDR3 comprises 17 residues. Germline CDR1 is DFQATT and CDR2 is SNEGSKA (reference sequence). CDR3 amino acids: CSARPINPTGTDYGYTF. The CDR3 nucleotides are TGCAGTGCTAGACCAATAAACCCCACCGGGACAGACTATGGCTACACCTTC.

This clonotype was observed a few times. V usage is TRBV6-2 or TRBV6-3 and J usage is TRBJ1-2, with D hard to call. Trimming pared 7 bases from V and 5 bases from J, leaving 23 bases between. This CDR3 spans 16 amino acids. From germline, CDR1 is MNHEY and CDR2 SVGEGT. The CDR3 protein is CASMYPLGSTRYGYTF. The DNA for the CDR3 is TGTGCCAGCATGTATCCTCTGGGGTCTACTCGATATGGCTACACCTTC.

This clonotype was detected only a few times. The chain employs TRBV2 and TRBJ2-5; D call uncertain. The V gene lost 4 bases and the J gene lost 5 bases, with 8 bases spanning the gap. Per the germline V gene, CDR1 is SNHLY and CDR2 is FYNNEI. The CDR3 is 12 residues long. DNA of the CDR3: TGTGCCAGCAGTGGTTTAACGGAGACCCAGTACTTC. It codes for CASSGLTETQYF.